A selection of T cell receptor beta chains follows, all from one sample in a study of cytomegalovirus exposure and HLA in healthy donors. Libraries were prepared by immunoSEQ multiplex PCR; TCRdb keeps only in-frame clonotypes and omits some of them. The table shows some 120,000 clones, with 70% to 85% occurring only once. The sequencing sample was made of PBMCs. Receptor source: a woman aged 45-65 years in good health and CMV-seronegative. Each CDR3 is given with its conserved first and last residue. A D gene is named only where the DNA matches it firmly. Part of the rows lack a size; the others show once, few, many or a class for expanded clones.

15	few	TRBJ2-6	TRBV4-3	.	TGCGCCAGCAGCCAAGAGGCTTTTGGGGCCAACGTCCTGACTTTC	CASSQEAFGANVLTF
14	.	TRBJ2-7	TRBV9	TRBD1	TGTGCCAGCAGCGGCGGAACAGGGGACGACGAGCAGTACTTC	CASSGGTGDDEQYF
13	.	TRBJ2-2	TRBV5-1	.	TGCGCCAGCAGCTTGGCCCAGGGTGGGGAGCTGTTTTTT	CASSLAQGGELFF
15	once	TRBJ2-1	TRBV13	TRBD1	TGTGCCAGCAGCATCGGGACAGGGACCCCCCAACGGGAATTCTTC	CASSIGTGTPQREFF
12	.	TRBJ2-7	TRBV7-3	.	TGTGCCAGCAGCTCCCTTGCCCGGGAGCAGTACTTC	CASSSLAREQYF
16	.	TRBJ2-5	TRBV12-5	TRBD2	TGTGCTAGTGGTTTGGGGATAGCGGGAGTTGGGGAGACCCAGTACTTC	CASGLGIAGVGETQYF
17	.	TRBJ1-3	TRBV7-2	TRBD1	TGTGCCAGCAGCCCGTATCCGACAGGGAGAGCTGGAAACACCATATATTTT	CASSPYPTGRAGNTIYF
15	.	TRBJ2-7	TRBV7-8	.	TGTGCCAGCAGCTTAGGTGGACGGGACTCCTACGAGCAGTACTTC	CASSLGGRDSYEQYF
16	once	TRBJ2-3	TRBV7-2	TRBD1	TGTGCCAGCAGCTTAGTGGGGGACAGGTCCACAGATACGCAGTATTTT	CASSLVGDRSTDTQYF
13	.	TRBJ1-1	TRBV6-6	.	TGTGCCAGCAGTTACTCGAGATTCGAAGAAGCTTTCTTT	CASSYSRFEEAFF
15	.	TRBJ2-1	TRBV18	TRBD1	TGTGCCAGCTCAAGGACAGGGAGTTTGCACAATGAGCAGTTCTTC	CASSRTGSLHNEQFF
14	.	TRBJ2-7	TRBV28	.	TGTGCCAGCAGTTTACCCGGGGAGACCTACGAGCAGTACTTC	CASSLPGETYEQYF
15	.	TRBJ2-2	TRBV9	.	TGTGCCAGCAGCGTAGTACAGGAGGGAGCCGGGGAGCTGTTTTTT	CASSVVQEGAGELFF
15	few	TRBJ1-1	TRBV29-1	.	TGCAGCGTTGAGGCGGGCTTTCGGATGAACACTGAAGCTTTCTTT	CSVEAGFRMNTEAFF
16	.	TRBJ2-3	TRBV5-1	TRBD2	TGCGCCAGCAGCTTCAGTCTAGCGGGAGGGACAGATACGCAGTATTTT	CASSFSLAGGTDTQYF
15	few	TRBJ2-7	TRBV7-8	TRBD1	TGTGCCAGCAGCCCGACAGGGGCGAGCTCCTACGAGCAGTACTTC	CASSPTGASSYEQYF
14	.	TRBJ2-7	TRBV27	TRBD1	TGTGCCAGCAGTTTCGGGACAGGGTCCTACGAGCAGTACTTC	CASSFGTGSYEQYF